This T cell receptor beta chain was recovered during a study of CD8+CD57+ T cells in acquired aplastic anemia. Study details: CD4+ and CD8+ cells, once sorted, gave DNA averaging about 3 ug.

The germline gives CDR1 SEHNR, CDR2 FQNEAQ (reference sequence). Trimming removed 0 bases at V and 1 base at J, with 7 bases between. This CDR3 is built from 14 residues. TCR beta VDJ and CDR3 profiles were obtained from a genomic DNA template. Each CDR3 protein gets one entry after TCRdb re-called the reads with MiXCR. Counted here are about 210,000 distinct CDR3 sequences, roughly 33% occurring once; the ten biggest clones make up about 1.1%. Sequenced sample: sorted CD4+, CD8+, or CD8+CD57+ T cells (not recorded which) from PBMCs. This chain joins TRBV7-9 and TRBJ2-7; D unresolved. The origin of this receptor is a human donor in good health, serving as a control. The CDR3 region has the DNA TGTGCCAGCAGCTTAGCTGACACTTCCTACGAGCAGTACTTC. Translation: CASSLADTSYEQYF.